This TCR beta chain came from a study of T-cell reconstitution after alpha-beta-depleted transplantation in children. Trimming cost V 0 bases and J 4 bases; bases outside gene matches: 7. This CDR3 contains 16 residues. Germline V CDR1 and CDR2: SGHKS, YYEKEE (reference sequence). Unique molecular identifiers were used in preparing the TCRbeta library. MiXCR, run by TCRdb on the PCR reads, gives a single entry per CDR3 protein. The sample yields about 500,000 distinct CDR3 sequences, approximately 29% seen once. The input for sequencing was PBMCs from the stem cell graft donor, taken from the stem cell graft. This rearrangement joins TRBV5-5 to TRBJ1-3; 7 bases are a match to TRBD1. This clonotype was sampled from a human donor who donated a stem cell graft to a child with aplastic anemia. The CDR3 DNA reads TGTGCCAGCAGCTTGGCCACAGGGGCATCAGGAAACACCATATATTTT. Translation: CASSLATGASGNTIYF.